This T cell receptor beta chain is drawn from a study of OX40 agonist ivuxolimab in advanced cancers. Between the trimmed V and J ends, which lost 2 bases and 6 bases, there was a span of 6 bases. The CDR3 has 11 residues. Germline CDR1 is SGHKS and CDR2 is YYEKEE (reference sequence). This table comes from immunoSEQ multiplex PCR, and its TCRdb copy is limited to in-frame clones, with some not included. The table has tens of thousands of clones, about nine tenths seen once. The sequencing here drew on CD4+ or CD8+ T cells sorted from blood, taken in a trial of the OX40 agonist ivuxolimab. This clonotype was obtained from an adult with an advanced solid tumor such as melanoma, head and neck, liver or kidney cancer. This chain connects TRBV5-5 to TRBJ2-7; the D is unclear. The CDR3: CASSFRSEQYF. CDR3 DNA sequence: TGTGCCAGCAGCTTTCGTAGCGAGCAGTACTTC.